One and the same sample provided the 19 T cell receptor beta chains below, sequenced in a study of T cells expressing NK-cell markers. TCRdb reprocessed the 5' RACE reads; each CDR3 protein has one entry and no DNA is given. Recorded for this sample: some 390,000 distinct CDR3 sequences. Sequenced sample: blood T cells: a sorted CD56 or NKG2C T cell subset, CD4+ or CD8+ T cells, or bulk PBMC T cells (not recorded which). Source of these receptors: a woman aged 45-59 years in good health.

The chain carries TRBV5-4 and TRBJ2-2; TCRdb proposes TRBD1, but this gene call is untestable without DNA. The CDR3 loop spans 15 amino acids. The germline V gene has CDR1 SGHNT and CDR2 YYREEE (reference sequence). The CDR3 reads CASSLGSGSDGELFF.

The rearrangement joins TRBV7-9 to TRBJ1-5; the TRBD1 assignment by TCRdb is unverifiable without DNA. The CDR3 consists of 15 residues. Germline V gene data show CDR1 as SEHNR and CDR2 as FQNEAQ (reference sequence). CDR3 region: CASSSPDSPNQPQHF.

This sequence joins TRBV23-1 and TRBJ2-2. TRBV23-1 is given ORF status, its function remaining uncertain. The CDR3 is made up of 12 amino acids. CDR3: CASSQWWGELFF.

This chain connects TRBV5-1 to TRBJ1-1; TCRdb's assignment of TRBD1 cannot be checked, as there is no DNA. The CDR3 has 12 amino acids. In germline, CDR1 is SGHRS, CDR2 YFSETQ. The CDR3 is CASLTDGNEAFF.

The chain joins TRBV7-8 to TRBJ1-4; TCRdb selects TRBD1, and the lack of DNA leaves this call unchecked. CDR3 length: 19 amino acids. The germline V gene has CDR1 SGHVS and CDR2 FQNEAQ. The CDR3: CASSLGRGRVKATNEKLFF.

The V call is TRBV29-1, the J call TRBJ1-3; TCRdb's D gene call, TRBD1, goes unchecked for lack of DNA. The CDR3 consists of 14 residues. The V gene's germline CDR1 is SQVTM and CDR2 ANQGSEA. This CDR3 reads CSVSPGSSGNTIYF.

This sequence joins TRBV29-1 and TRBJ2-3. Looked up from germline, CDR1 is SQVTM and CDR2 is ANQGSEA. This CDR3 contains 14 residues. The CDR3 loop reads CSVGLGTYTDTQYF.

The chain carries TRBV7-6 and TRBJ2-1; TCRdb returns TRBD2, unconfirmable since there is no DNA. CDR3 length equals 18 residues. Germline-derived CDR1 and CDR2 are SGHVS and FNYEAQ. This chain's CDR3 is CASSLETERIISYNEQFF. Based on the CDR3 plus reference TRBV7-6 and TRBJ2-1, the full variable domain is GAGVSQSPRYKVTKRGQDVALRCDPISGHVSLYWYRQALGQGPEFLTYFNYEAQQDKSGLPNDRFSAERPEGSISTLTIQRTEQRDSAMYRCASSLETERIISYNEQFFGPGTRLTVL.

This chain links TRBV9 with TRBJ2-2. The CDR3 totals 15 residues. Germline CDR1 reads SGDLS; CDR2 reads YYNGEE. The CDR3 here is CASSVEPWGTGELFF.

This chain joins TRBV29-1 and TRBJ2-2; there is no DNA to check the TCRdb D call of TRBD1. The germline gives CDR1 SQVTM, CDR2 ANQGSEA. The CDR3 extends over 16 amino acids. The CDR3: CSVESRQGMVTGELFF.

J is TRBJ2-7 and V is TRBV29-1; as DNA is missing, the TRBD2 call by TCRdb cannot be tested. Germline loops: CDR1 SQVTM, CDR2 ANQGSEA. CDR3 length: 13 amino acids. This chain's CDR3 is CSAGAGSSYEQYF.

The CDR3 loop is CASRAGGFSEAFF. This chain uses TRBV5-1 with TRBJ1-1. The germline CDR1 and CDR2 sequences are SGHRS and YFSETQ. This CDR3 is built from 13 residues.

The chain couples TRBV5-1 to TRBJ1-1; TCRdb's D call, TRBD1, is unchecked because there is no DNA. Germline CDR1 is SGHRS and CDR2 is YFSETQ. CDR3 length equals 18 residues. The CDR3 loop is CASSLEVQGGNLNTEAFF.

The chain employs TRBV5-1 and TRBJ1-1. The CDR3 covers 14 residues. Germline-derived CDR1 and CDR2 are SGHRS and YFSETQ. The CDR3 sequence is CASSLETRNTEAFF. The variable domain in full, completed from reference TRBV5-1 and TRBJ1-1, reads KAGVTQTPRYLIKTRGQQVTLSCSPISGHRSVSWYQQTPGQGLQFLFEYFSETQRNKGNFPGRFSGRQFSNSRSEMNVSTLELGDSALYLCASSLETRNTEAFFGQGTRLTVV.

CDR3 in amino acids: CSARGASSLLEYNEQFF. The rearrangement uses TRBV20-1 and TRBJ2-1; the TCRdb call, TRBD2, lacks DNA for checking. The CDR3 spans 17 residues. The germline CDR1 and CDR2 sequences are DFQATT and SNEGSKA (reference sequence).

The chain is built from TRBV29-1 and TRBJ2-2. The CDR3 sequence is 13 residues long. From germline, CDR1 is SQVTM and CDR2 ANQGSEA. The chain's CDR3 is CSVDNGNTGELFF.

V and J are TRBV10-3 and TRBJ2-2; TCRdb outputs TRBD1, but without DNA this stays unchecked. Germline CDR1 ENHRY, CDR2 SYGVKD. CDR3 length equals 16 residues. The CDR3 is CAISGGTGKNTGELFF.

J is TRBJ2-3 and V is TRBV6-1; TCRdb designates TRBD2, a call that cannot be tested without DNA. This CDR3 comprises 14 residues. The germline V gene has CDR1 MNHNS and CDR2 SASEGT. CDR3 loop: CASPAGAVTDTQYF.

The CDR3 protein is CASSQDIGGRYNEQFF. This chain connects TRBV3-1 to TRBJ2-1; TCRdb outputs TRBD2, but without DNA this stays unchecked. The CDR3 contains 16 residues. Germline V CDR1 and CDR2: LGHDT, YNNKEL (reference sequence).